This T cell receptor (beta chain) was found in a study of blood T cells in healthy people across ages. A second PCR of 7 to 11 cycles used a sample-barcoded 5' primer and a J-beta primer mix. Using its own MiXCR run on the 5' RACE reads, TCRdb lists one record per CDR3 protein. Of around 1,000,000 distinct CDR3 sequences listed, approximately 25% were seen once; the top ten hold 0.65% to 0.75%. Separately, the same data were catalogued under a study of T cells of mothers and their children.

This clonotype was sampled from a girl under 10 years old in good health. Material: blood.

As DNA, the CDR3 is TGTGCCAGCAGCTTCAGGGGGGGTCCTGGAAACACCATATATTTT. Translated: CASSFRGGPGNTIYF. This chain uses TRBV12-3 or TRBV12-4 with TRBJ1-3; 7 positions agree with TRBD1. CDR3 size: 15 residues. V was clipped by 6 bases and J by 2 bases; unmatched bases: 7.